The rows below give T cell receptor beta chains drawn from one sample of a study of PD-L1 blockade in urothelial cancer. Libraries were prepared by immunoSEQ multiplex PCR; TCRdb keeps only in-frame clonotypes and omits some of them. The data show roughly 87,000 clones, roughly 90% seen once. Sequences were derived from PBMCs, sampled around atezolizumab (anti-PD-L1) treatment. Receptors were obtained from a woman of 80 years or more with urothelial cancer. Both conserved end residues are part of each CDR3. Each record gives: D gene, J gene, clone size, V gene, CDR3 DNA, CDR3 protein. D genes are given only for firm matches. The size of a clone is reported for some rows only, either as once, few or many, or as a class for expanded clones.

D: NA
J: TRBJ1-4
size: few
V: TRBV5-6
DNA: TGTGCCAGCAGCAGCGGGACGTCGGAAAAACTGTTTTTT
CDR3: CASSSGTSEKLFF

D: TRBD1
J: TRBJ2-2
size: few
V: TRBV5-4
DNA: TGTGCCAGCAGCAAGACAGGGGGCCCGGCCGGGGAGCTGTTTTTT
CDR3: CASSKTGGPAGELFF

D: TRBD1
J: TRBJ2-7
size: NA
V: TRBV27
DNA: TGTGCCAGCAGCCGGGACAGGGGGCCAATAATAGGGGGCGAGCAGTACTTC
CDR3: CASSRDRGPIIGGEQYF

D: NA
J: TRBJ1-5
size: NA
V: TRBV27
DNA: TGTGCCAGCAGCCAGGGATCGAGCAATCAGCCCCAGCATTTT
CDR3: CASSQGSSNQPQHF

D: TRBD1
J: TRBJ2-2
size: NA
V: TRBV9
DNA: TGTGCCAGCAGCGTAGAGTGGGGGACCTTCAGGGGGACCGGGGAGCTGTTTTTT
CDR3: CASSVEWGTFRGTGELFF

D: NA
J: TRBJ1-5
size: NA
V: TRBV28
DNA: TGTGCCAGCAGTTTATCCCGCAGGGGCGAACAGCCCCAGCATTTT
CDR3: CASSLSRRGEQPQHF

D: NA
J: TRBJ1-5
size: few
V: TRBV19
DNA: TGTGCCAGTAGTATGGGGGCCGGGGCTAGCAATCAGCCCCAGCATTTT
CDR3: CASSMGAGASNQPQHF

D: NA
J: TRBJ1-1
size: NA
V: TRBV25-1
DNA: TGTGCCAGCAGTGCGACAGTTCCCATGAACACTGAAGCTTTCTTT
CDR3: CASSATVPMNTEAFF

D: NA
J: TRBJ1-1
size: NA
V: TRBV19
DNA: TGTGCCAGTAGCCACAGGACCCTGGGCTCTGAAGCTTTCTTT
CDR3: CASSHRTLGSEAFF

D: NA
J: TRBJ1-3
size: NA
V: TRBV19
DNA: TGTGCCAGTAGTATCGACCCCCCCGGGAGAAACACCATATATTTT
CDR3: CASSIDPPGRNTIYF

D: NA
J: TRBJ2-1
size: NA
V: TRBV6-6
DNA: TGTGCCAGCCAAGACAGAGCCTCCTACAATGAGCAGTTCTTC
CDR3: CASQDRASYNEQFF

D: TRBD1
J: TRBJ2-5
size: NA
V: TRBV28
DNA: TGTGCCAGCAAACGTGCGGGACAGGGGGAAGAGACCCAGTACTTC
CDR3: CASKRAGQGEETQYF

D: TRBD1
J: TRBJ1-2
size: NA
V: TRBV29-1
DNA: TGCAGCGCCATTGGGACAGGGGGTTCTGGCTACACCTTC
CDR3: CSAIGTGGSGYTF

D: TRBD1
J: TRBJ2-5
size: NA
V: TRBV5-1
DNA: TGCGCCAGCAGCTTACAGGGGCGGATTGTGAAAGAGACCCAGTACTTC
CDR3: CASSLQGRIVKETQYF

D: NA
J: TRBJ2-5
size: NA
V: TRBV10-2
DNA: TGCGCCAGCTTTGGCTTGGGAGAGAAGACCCAGTACTTC
CDR3: CASFGLGEKTQYF

D: TRBD1
J: TRBJ1-5
size: few
V: TRBV6-6
DNA: TGTGCCAGCAGCCAAGGACAGGGCAGGAGCAATCAGCCCCAGCATTTT
CDR3: CASSQGQGRSNQPQHF

D: NA
J: TRBJ2-5
size: NA
V: TRBV5-1
DNA: TGCGCCAGCAGCAACGACTACTCCCAAGAGACCCAGTACTTC
CDR3: CASSNDYSQETQYF

D: TRBD2
J: TRBJ2-1
size: few
V: TRBV15
DNA: TGTGCCACCAGCAGAGACATAGCGGGAATGGTTGTGGAGTTCTTC
CDR3: CATSRDIAGMVVEFF

D: NA
J: TRBJ2-5
size: once
V: TRBV11-2
DNA: TGTGCCAGCAGCTTAGTTGGGCTCTTGGAGACCCAGTACTTC
CDR3: CASSLVGLLETQYF

D: TRBD1
J: TRBJ1-1
size: NA
V: TRBV19
DNA: TGTGCCAGTAGTTACAGGGGTGGGAACACTGAAGCTTTCTTT
CDR3: CASSYRGGNTEAFF

D: TRBD1
J: TRBJ1-4
size: few
V: TRBV4-1
DNA: TGCGCCAGCAGCCCAGGGACAGGCTATTCGTCAACTAATGAAAAACTGTTTTTT
CDR3: CASSPGTGYSSTNEKLFF

D: NA
J: TRBJ2-1
size: NA
V: TRBV20-1
DNA: TGCAGTGCCTTAGCGCCTGAGCAGTTCTTC
CDR3: CSALAPEQFF

D: NA
J: TRBJ1-1
size: few
V: TRBV20-1
DNA: TGCGGTATGTTCCGGACTGAAGCTTTCTTT
CDR3: CGMFRTEAFF

D: NA
J: TRBJ1-4
size: NA
V: TRBV7-9
DNA: TGTGCCAGCAGCCGGGGGGAAGCTAGGGAAAAACTGTTTTTT
CDR3: CASSRGEAREKLFF

D: TRBD2
J: TRBJ2-5
size: NA
V: TRBV4-2
DNA: TGTGCCAGCAGCCAAGTCTCGCCCAGCGGGAGGGTAGAGACCCAGTACTTC
CDR3: CASSQVSPSGRVETQYF

D: NA
J: TRBJ2-7
size: NA
V: TRBV27
DNA: TGTGCCTCAACGAAGAGGGCGGCGCCCTACGAGCAGTACTTC
CDR3: CASTKRAAPYEQYF

D: TRBD2
J: TRBJ2-1
size: once
V: TRBV10-3
DNA: TGTGCCATCAGGGGGACTATGGGGGACAATGAGCAGTTCTTC
CDR3: CAIRGTMGDNEQFF

D: NA
J: TRBJ2-7
size: NA
V: TRBV11-2
DNA: TGTGCCAGCAGCTTAGGGTCCAGTATAGCCGACGAGCAGTACTTC
CDR3: CASSLGSSIADEQYF

D: NA
J: TRBJ2-7
size: NA
V: TRBV6-6
DNA: TGTGCCAGCAGTTACTCGATGGAGGGGGCATCGGGCGAGCAGTACTTC
CDR3: CASSYSMEGASGEQYF

D: TRBD1
J: TRBJ1-2
size: NA
V: TRBV28
DNA: TGTGCCAGCAGTTACCGGGACAGAGATAACTATGGCTACACCTTC
CDR3: CASSYRDRDNYGYTF

D: NA
J: TRBJ2-5
size: NA
V: TRBV28
DNA: TGTGCCAGCCAAGAGGAAGAGACCCAGTACTTC
CDR3: CASQEEETQYF

D: TRBD1
J: TRBJ2-7
size: once
V: TRBV18
DNA: TGTGCCAGCTCACCACCGGGCACAGGGGGCGTTAGCTCCTACGAGCAGTACTTC
CDR3: CASSPPGTGGVSSYEQYF

D: NA
J: TRBJ2-5
size: NA
V: TRBV28
DNA: TGTGCCAGCAGTTTAGGGGGGGCGGGGGAGACCCAGTACTTC
CDR3: CASSLGGAGETQYF

D: NA
J: TRBJ1-1
size: NA
V: TRBV5-1
DNA: TGCGCCAGCAGCTTGGCAGGGGTCAGACCTACGAGAGACCGAGCTTTCTTT
CDR3: CASSLAGVRPTRDRAFF

D: NA
J: TRBJ1-1
size: NA
V: TRBV28
DNA: TGTGCCAGCAGTCTACTCGTCACTGAAGCTTTCTTT
CDR3: CASSLLVTEAFF

D: TRBD1
J: TRBJ1-1
size: NA
V: TRBV15
DNA: TGTGCCACCAGCAGAGGGGGACAGGGCGGAGGGGCTGAAGCTTTCTTT
CDR3: CATSRGGQGGGAEAFF

D: NA
J: TRBJ2-5
size: NA
V: TRBV25-1
DNA: TGTGCCAGCAGGGAGGGTACAAGTAAAGAGACCCAGTACTTC
CDR3: CASREGTSKETQYF

D: NA
J: TRBJ1-2
size: NA
V: TRBV5-5
DNA: TGTGCCAGCAGCTTGGAACAGGGACCCGGCTATGGCTACACCTTC
CDR3: CASSLEQGPGYGYTF

D: NA
J: TRBJ1-5
size: NA
V: TRBV7-8
DNA: TGTGCCAGCAGCTCAGAATACAGGGCTTTTAATCGGCCCCAGCATTTT
CDR3: CASSSEYRAFNRPQHF

D: TRBD2
J: TRBJ2-1
size: NA
V: TRBV4-2
DNA: TGTGCCAGCAGCCAACGGCTAGCGGCTGTAGCCTACAATGAGCAGTTCTTC
CDR3: CASSQRLAAVAYNEQFF

D: NA
J: TRBJ2-7
size: NA
V: TRBV19
DNA: TGTGCCAGTTCAAGCCCCTTCTACGAGCAGTACTTC
CDR3: CASSSPFYEQYF

D: NA
J: TRBJ1-1
size: NA
V: TRBV4-2
DNA: TGTGCCAGCAGCCAGTCGGACAGGAACACTGAAGCTTTCTTT
CDR3: CASSQSDRNTEAFF